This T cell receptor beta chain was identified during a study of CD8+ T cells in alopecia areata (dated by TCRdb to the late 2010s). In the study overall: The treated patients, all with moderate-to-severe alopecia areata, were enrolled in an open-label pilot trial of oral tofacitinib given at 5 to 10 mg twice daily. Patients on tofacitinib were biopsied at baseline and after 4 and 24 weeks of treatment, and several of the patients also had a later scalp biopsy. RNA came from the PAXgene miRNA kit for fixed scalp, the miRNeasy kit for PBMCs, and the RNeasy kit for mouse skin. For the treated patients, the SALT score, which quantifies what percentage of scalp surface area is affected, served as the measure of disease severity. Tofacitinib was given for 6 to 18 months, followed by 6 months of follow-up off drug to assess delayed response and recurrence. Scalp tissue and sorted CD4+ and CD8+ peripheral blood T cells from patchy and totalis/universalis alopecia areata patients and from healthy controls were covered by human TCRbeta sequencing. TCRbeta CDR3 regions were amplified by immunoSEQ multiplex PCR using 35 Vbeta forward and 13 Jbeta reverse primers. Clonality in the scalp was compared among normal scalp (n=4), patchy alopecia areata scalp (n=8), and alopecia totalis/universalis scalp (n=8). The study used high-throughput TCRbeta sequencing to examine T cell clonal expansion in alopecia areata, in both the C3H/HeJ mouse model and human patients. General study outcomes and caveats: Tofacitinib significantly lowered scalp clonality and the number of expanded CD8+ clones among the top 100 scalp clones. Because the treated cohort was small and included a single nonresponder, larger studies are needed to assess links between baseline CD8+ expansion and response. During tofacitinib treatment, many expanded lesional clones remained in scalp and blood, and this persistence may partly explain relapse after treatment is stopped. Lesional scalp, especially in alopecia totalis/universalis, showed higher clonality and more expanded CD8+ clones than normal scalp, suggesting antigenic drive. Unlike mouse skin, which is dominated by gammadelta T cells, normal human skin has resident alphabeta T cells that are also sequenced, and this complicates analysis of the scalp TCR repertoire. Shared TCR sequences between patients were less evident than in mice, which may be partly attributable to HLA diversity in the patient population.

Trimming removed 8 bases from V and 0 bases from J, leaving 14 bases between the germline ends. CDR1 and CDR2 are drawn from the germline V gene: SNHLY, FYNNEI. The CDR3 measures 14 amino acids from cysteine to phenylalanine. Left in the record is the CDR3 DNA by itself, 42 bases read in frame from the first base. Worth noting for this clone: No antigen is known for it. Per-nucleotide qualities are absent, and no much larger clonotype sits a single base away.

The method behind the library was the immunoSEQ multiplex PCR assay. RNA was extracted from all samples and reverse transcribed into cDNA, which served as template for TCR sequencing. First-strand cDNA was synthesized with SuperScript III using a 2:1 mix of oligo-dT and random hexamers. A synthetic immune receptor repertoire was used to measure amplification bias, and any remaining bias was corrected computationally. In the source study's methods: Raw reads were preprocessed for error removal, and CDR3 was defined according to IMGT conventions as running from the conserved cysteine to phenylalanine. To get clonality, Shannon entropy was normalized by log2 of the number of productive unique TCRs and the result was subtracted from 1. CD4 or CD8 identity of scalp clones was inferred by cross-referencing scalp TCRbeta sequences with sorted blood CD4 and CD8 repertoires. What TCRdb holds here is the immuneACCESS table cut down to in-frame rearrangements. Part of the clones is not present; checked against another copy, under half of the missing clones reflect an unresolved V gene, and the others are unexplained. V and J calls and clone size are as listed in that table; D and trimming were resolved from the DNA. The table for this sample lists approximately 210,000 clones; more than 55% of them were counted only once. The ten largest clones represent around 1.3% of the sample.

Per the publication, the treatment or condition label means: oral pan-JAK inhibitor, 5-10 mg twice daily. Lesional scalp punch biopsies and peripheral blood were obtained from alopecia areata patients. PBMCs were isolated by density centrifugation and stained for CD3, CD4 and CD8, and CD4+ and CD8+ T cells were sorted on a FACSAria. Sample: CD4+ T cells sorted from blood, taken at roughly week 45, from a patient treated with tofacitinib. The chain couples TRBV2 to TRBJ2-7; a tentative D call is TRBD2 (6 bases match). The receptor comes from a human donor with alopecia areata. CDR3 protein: CASLRRGHSYEQYF. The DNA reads TGTGCCAGCTTGAGGCGGGGTCACTCCTACGAGCAGTACTTC.